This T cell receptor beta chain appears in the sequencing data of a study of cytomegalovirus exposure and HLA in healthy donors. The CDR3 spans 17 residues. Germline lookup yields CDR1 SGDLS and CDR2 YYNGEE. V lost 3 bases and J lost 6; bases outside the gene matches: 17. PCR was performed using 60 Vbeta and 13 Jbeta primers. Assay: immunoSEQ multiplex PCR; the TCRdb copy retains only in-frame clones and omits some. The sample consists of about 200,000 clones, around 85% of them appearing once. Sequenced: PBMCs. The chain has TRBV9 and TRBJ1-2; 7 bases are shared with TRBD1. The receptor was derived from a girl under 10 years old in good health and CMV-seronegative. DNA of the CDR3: TGTGCCAGCAGCGCCCCGTGGGGAAGGGGGCGATGGGATGGCTACACCTTC. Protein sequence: CASSAPWGRGRWDGYTF.